This TCR beta chain came from a study of blood T cell repertoires in COVID-19 (dated by TCRdb to 2018 to 2020). In the study overall: The collaborator samples originated in the United States, Italy and Spain and spanned the acute and convalescent phases of COVID-19. The material from the prospective study consisted of cDNA or gDNA derived from T cells, B-cell-depleted T cells, or PBMCs. The dataset comprised deeply sampled blood TCRbeta repertoires from subjects exposed to, actively infected with, or recovered from COVID-19. A freely available public database, intended as a resource for researchers studying the immune response to SARS-CoV-2, is where the repertoires were released. The samples were drawn from the first 160 participants of the ongoing ImmuneRACE study and from under 1,500 subjects provided by 6 global collaborators. A de-identified subject ID, COVID-19 status, age in years and sex were almost always included in the sample metadata. Where available, HLA class I and class II types were taken from metadata supplied by the sample provider and were not determined by assay-based typing. Here is what the overall study found, with its caveats: The amount of clinical and demographic metadata varied by source and participant and was provided uncurated.

TCRbeta CDR3 regions were amplified from genomic DNA by means of the immunoSEQ Assay, a bias-controlled multiplex PCR. The original methods were these. Nucleated cell counts per sample were estimated from amplification of reference gene primers within the assay. To quantify the absolute abundance of each unique TCRbeta CDR3 rearrangement, sequence reads were collapsed and filtered. For each sample, productive Simpson clonality was calculated as the square root of Simpson's diversity index over productive rearrangements. TCRdb mirrors the immuneACCESS table, restricted to in-frame sequences. Some clones are absent from its copies; in checked studies, under half trace to an unresolved V gene, and the reason for the others is unknown. V and J calls and clone size come straight from that table; D and trimming were deduced from the DNA. The sample records 270,000 or so clones, roughly 88% of which are singletons. Less than 3% of the sample is in the top ten clones.

A note on this clone: Its antigen is unknown. Base qualities were left out, and no much larger clone turns up one base away.

The collaborating institutions used their own protocols to collect whole blood in K2EDTA tubes. For TCRbeta analysis, collaborators shipped samples in one of three forms: frozen whole blood, isolated PBMCs, or DNA extracted from either of those sample types. The sequenced sample was peripheral blood. The sequence was collected from a woman aged 30 to 39 with active or convalescent COVID-19.

The CDR3 amino acid sequence is: CASSYETGESYEQYF. DNA sequence: TGTGCCAGCAGTTACGAAACAGGGGAGTCCTACGAGCAGTACTTC. Here the chain combines TRBV6-6 and TRBJ2-7; 7 bases in the junction line up with TRBD1. Trimming removed 2 bases from V and 1 base from J; the gene matches leave 5 bases unexplained. For CDR1 and CDR2, the germline V gene (reference sequence) lists MNHNY and SVGAGI. From the cysteine through the phenylalanine, the CDR3 covers 15 amino acids. CDR3 DNA only is kept here, 45 bases in frame from base 1.